The rows below give T cell receptor beta chains drawn from one sample of a study of blood T cell repertoires in COVID-19. TCRdb keeps only in-frame clones here, not all; method: immunoSEQ multiplex PCR. The table records approximately 200,000 clones, about four fifths of them present only once. Sequencing was carried out using PBMCs or T cells enriched from blood (not recorded which). The receptors derive from a woman aged 40 to 50 with acute COVID-19. The CDR3 runs from the conserved cysteine through the conserved F or W. D genes are given only for firm matches. Expanded clones are given a class, and other clones once, few, many or no size at all.

v_gene	abundance	d_gene	j_gene	CDR3nt	CDR3aa
TRBV10-3	.	TRBD1	TRBJ2-1	TGTGCCATCAATACCGGGACAGGCACCTACAATGAGCAGTTCTTC	CAINTGTGTYNEQFF
TRBV27	once	.	TRBJ2-1	TGTGCCAGCAGACCAGGGATTTACAATGAGCAGTTCTTC	CASRPGIYNEQFF
TRBV27	once	.	TRBJ2-7	TGTGCCAGCAAAGTCCGGGACAACCTTTGGAGCGAGCAGTACTTC	CASKVRDNLWSEQYF
TRBV2	.	.	TRBJ2-7	TGTGCCAGCAGTGAATCGGTCAGGGGTTGGGAGCAGTACTTC	CASSESVRGWEQYF
TRBV4-1	.	TRBD1	TRBJ1-1	TGCGCCAGCAGCCAAGTAGCAGGGGGGACTGAAGCTTTCTTT	CASSQVAGGTEAFF
TRBV7-6	.	TRBD1	TRBJ1-1	TGTGCCAGCAGCCGACGCCCCGGGACAGGGGTCACTGAAGCTTTCTTT	CASSRRPGTGVTEAFF
TRBV7-8	.	.	TRBJ2-1	TGTGCCAGCAGCTTGGGACTTTACAATGAGCAGTTCTTC	CASSLGLYNEQFF
TRBV18	.	TRBD1	TRBJ2-4	TGTGCCAGCTCACCGGGACAGGTTGTACACATTCAGTACTTC	CASSPGQVVHIQYF
TRBV30	.	.	TRBJ1-2	TGTGCCGGCGACAAGGGAGGGAGCTATGGCTACACCTTC	CAGDKGGSYGYTF
TRBV5-1	.	.	TRBJ1-5	TGCGCCAGCAGCTCAGGACAAGATAGCAATCAGCCCCAGCATTTT	CASSSGQDSNQPQHF
TRBV27	.	TRBD2	TRBJ2-3	TGTGCCAGCCCCTGGAGGGTAGCGGGAGGGCCAGATACGCAGTATTTT	CASPWRVAGGPDTQYF
TRBV5-5	.	.	TRBJ1-3	TGTGCCAGCAGCCTCTTATCCTCTGGAAACACCATATATTTT	CASSLLSSGNTIYF
TRBV19	.	.	TRBJ2-7	TGTGCCAGTAGTATCGTCTTTTCCTACGAGCAGTACTTC	CASSIVFSYEQYF
TRBV5-1	.	.	TRBJ2-2	TGCGCCAGCCCAGGGGAGAACACCGGGGAGCTGTTTTTT	CASPGENTGELFF
TRBV14	.	.	TRBJ1-4	TGTGCCAGCAGCCAGGGAGGGAATGAAAAACTGTTTTTT	CASSQGGNEKLFF
TRBV2	few	.	TRBJ1-4	TGTGCCAGCAGTGAAGGGGCAAATGAAAAACTGTTTTTT	CASSEGANEKLFF
TRBV6-5	once	TRBD1	TRBJ1-3	TGTGCCAGCAGACAGGGGCACTTCTCTGGAAACACCATATATTTT	CASRQGHFSGNTIYF
TRBV6-5	.	.	TRBJ1-5	TGTGCCAGCAGTTACGAGGGAAATCAGCCCCAGCATTTT	CASSYEGNQPQHF
TRBV6-4	.	TRBD1	TRBJ1-1	TGTGCCAGCAGAAAAGACAGGGATGGCACTGAAGCTTTCTTT	CASRKDRDGTEAFF
TRBV20-1	.	.	TRBJ1-2	TGCAGTGCTAGATCCGGGTATGGCTACACCTTC	CSARSGYGYTF
TRBV12-3/TRBV12-4	.	.	TRBJ1-6	TGTGCCAGCAGTTCGGGATCACCCCTCCACTTT	CASSSGSPLHF
TRBV11-2	.	TRBD1	TRBJ2-1	TGTGCCAGCAGCTACCTACAGACAGGGGCCTATGAGCAGTTCTTC	CASSYLQTGAYEQFF
TRBV18	.	TRBD2	TRBJ2-1	TGTGCCAGCTCACCTCAGGGACTAGTCGATGAGCAGTTCTTC	CASSPQGLVDEQFF
TRBV19	.	TRBD1	TRBJ2-2	TGTGCCAGTCTAGACAGGGGGAACACCGGGGAGCTGTTTTTT	CASLDRGNTGELFF
TRBV7-8	.	TRBD1	TRBJ1-2	TGTGCCAGCAGCCCTTACTCGGGGTGGGACAGGGGGAAGAAGGGCTACACCTTC	CASSPYSGWDRGKKGYTF
TRBV6-5	once	TRBD1	TRBJ1-6	TGTGCCAGCGGAGGGGGCGCCGTTTTCAGTTCACCCCTCCACTTT	CASGGGAVFSSPLHF
TRBV18	.	TRBD2	TRBJ2-7	TGTGCCAGCTCACTCCGGGAGGGCGGGGAGCAGTACTTC	CASSLREGGEQYF
TRBV15	.	.	TRBJ1-2	TGTGCCACCAGCAGAGATCACGGAGGGGCGGATGGCTACACCTTC	CATSRDHGGADGYTF
TRBV23-1	.	.	TRBJ2-6	TGCGCCAGCAGTCAATTCAGGTCGGATTTGCCCAACGTCCTGACTTTC	CASSQFRSDLPNVLTF
TRBV5-1	.	TRBD1	TRBJ1-5	TGCGCCAGCAGCCCCCAGGCGCAGGGGGCGGGTCAGCCCCAGCATTTT	CASSPQAQGAGQPQHF
TRBV5-1	once	.	TRBJ2-1	TGCGCCAGCAGCCTTGGTAACACCTACAATGAGCAGTTCTTC	CASSLGNTYNEQFF
TRBV19	few	.	TRBJ2-7	TGTGCCAGTAGTCCACGGACAGTCTACGAGCAGTACTTC	CASSPRTVYEQYF
TRBV19	.	.	TRBJ2-2	TGTGCCAGTAGGCATGACATTCTTCGGGAGCGGCCCGGGGAGCTGTTTTTT	CASRHDILRERPGELFF
TRBV27	.	.	TRBJ2-3	TGTGCCAGCAGTTTAAAATTGGAGACAGATACGCAGTATTTT	CASSLKLETDTQYF
TRBV29-1	once	.	TRBJ2-2	TGCAGCGTTGGACAGAGTTCTAACACCGGGGAGCTGTTTTTT	CSVGQSSNTGELFF
TRBV5-1	.	TRBD1	TRBJ1-1	TGCGCCAGCAGCAGTGACAGGGGGCGGCGAAACACTGAAGCTTTCTTT	CASSSDRGRRNTEAFF
TRBV6-5	.	TRBD1	TRBJ1-5	TGTGCCAGCAGTTACGGGACAGGGGGCAAACAGCCCCAGCATTTT	CASSYGTGGKQPQHF
TRBV3-1/TRBV3-2	.	.	TRBJ2-5	TGTGCCAGCAGCCAAGATGAGAGGACCCAGTACTTC	CASSQDERTQYF
TRBV6-2/TRBV6-3	.	.	TRBJ1-1	TGTGCCAGCAGTCATCATGGAGACGCTGAAGCTTTCTTT	CASSHHGDAEAFF
TRBV5-6	.	TRBD1	TRBJ1-1	TGTGCCAGCAGCAAGGAGAACAGGGGCGCTTTCTTT	CASSKENRGAFF
TRBV7-9	.	TRBD1	TRBJ1-4	TGTGCCAGCAGCTCGACAGGGCGAGGTGAAAAACTGTTTTTT	CASSSTGRGEKLFF
TRBV7-3	once	.	TRBJ2-3	TGTGCCAGCAGCTTGGGGGACTCGAGCACAGATACGCAGTATTTT	CASSLGDSSTDTQYF
TRBV7-2	.	.	TRBJ1-5	TGTGCCAGCAGCTTAACTCAGGGAAACAATCAGCCCCAGCATTTT	CASSLTQGNNQPQHF
TRBV4-1	.	TRBD2	TRBJ2-1	TGCGCCAGCAGCCAATCGGGGACTAGCGGGATCTACAATGAGCAGTTCTTC	CASSQSGTSGIYNEQFF
TRBV9	.	.	TRBJ1-1	TGTGCCAGCAGCGAACGGGAAAGTGGAGGCTACACTGAAGCTTTCTTT	CASSERESGGYTEAFF
TRBV5-1	.	TRBD1	TRBJ2-2	TGCGCCAGCAGCTTGACAGGGGGCAACACCGGGGAGCTGTTTTTT	CASSLTGGNTGELFF
TRBV19	.	TRBD1	TRBJ1-5	TGTGCCACCGCGGGTCCCACAGGGGTGGTTCAGCCCCAGCATTTT	CATAGPTGVVQPQHF
TRBV27	.	.	TRBJ1-4	TGTGCCAGCAGTGCCCGGTCCGAAAAACTGTTTTTT	CASSARSEKLFF
TRBV7-6	.	TRBD2	TRBJ2-7	TGTGCCAGCAGCTTAGGTGGCGGGGGGGCCTACGAGCAGTACTTC	CASSLGGGGAYEQYF
TRBV28	once	.	TRBJ1-1	TGTGCCAGCAGTTCCCACCAGGGAAACACTGAAGCTTTCTTT	CASSSHQGNTEAFF
TRBV5-1	.	TRBD1	TRBJ2-1	TGCGCCAGCAGCTCCACCGGGACAGTTAGGGTCGTGCGCGACAATGAGCAGTTCTTC	CASSSTGTVRVVRDNEQFF
TRBV18	.	.	TRBJ1-3	TGTGCCAGCTCACCACAAACAGACTCTGGAAACACCATATATTTT	CASSPQTDSGNTIYF
TRBV7-3	once	.	TRBJ2-5	TGTGCCAGCAGCTTCTCCGGGACAACTGGGGGGACCCAGTACTTC	CASSFSGTTGGTQYF
TRBV11-2	.	.	TRBJ2-2	TGTGCCAGCAGCCTACTAGCCCAGAAGAACGGGGAGCTGTTTTTT	CASSLLAQKNGELFF